This T cell receptor (beta chain) was found in a study of radiotherapy plus CTLA-4 blockade in lung cancer. V shed 0 bases, J shed 6 bases, and the junction held 7 bases outside the gene matches. There are 18 residues in the CDR3. Germline V gene lookup returns CDR1 LNHNV and CDR2 YYDKDF (reference sequence). TCRdb keeps only in-frame clones here, not all; method: immunoSEQ multiplex PCR. The table shows roughly 44,000 clones, with nearly 90% occurring only once. The sequence was obtained from a human donor with non-small cell lung cancer whose response to radiotherapy plus ipilimumab could not be evaluated. The genes are TRBV15 and TRBJ2-1, with TRBD2 identical over 14 bases. The starting material was peripheral blood, obtained from a patient treated with radiotherapy plus ipilimumab. CDR3: CATSRDERGTSGSNEQFF. The CDR3 DNA reads as TGTGCCACCAGCAGAGATGAGCGTGGGACTAGCGGGAGCAATGAGCAGTTCTTC.